This is a list of T cell receptor beta chains from one sample in a study of beta chain features in type 1 diabetes. Sequenced by immunoSEQ multiplex PCR; TCRdb stores in-frame clones only, minus some. The sample shows 330,000 or so clones, approximately 15% of them seen only once. Specimen: central memory CD4+ T cells from blood. The receptors derive from a man aged 30 to 45 in good health. Both conserved end residues are part of each CDR3. A D gene is named only where the DNA matches it firmly. Not every row has a clone size; where given, it reads once, few, many or a size class.

v_gene	d_gene	abundance	j_gene	CDR3nt	CDR3aa
TRBV19	NA	NA	TRBJ2-1	TGTGCCAGTAGCTCCTATGCCACCGAGCAGTTCTTC	CASSSYATEQFF
TRBV4-1	NA	few	TRBJ2-5	TGCGCCAGCAGCCAAGTCGTAGGTACGGGGTTGGAGACCCAGTACTTC	CASSQVVGTGLETQYF
TRBV18	TRBD1	many	TRBJ2-5	TGTGCCAGCTCACCGGGAGGACAGGGGGGAGAGACCCAGTACTTC	CASSPGGQGGETQYF
TRBV14	NA	many	TRBJ2-3	TGTGCCAGCAGCGCGTTCCCACCGACAGTGAGCACAGATACGCAGTATTTT	CASSAFPPTVSTDTQYF
TRBV6-6	NA	NA	TRBJ1-6	TGTGCCATCAGTGGAGGTCCACAACATTCACCCCTCCACTTT	CAISGGPQHSPLHF
TRBV7-3	NA	NA	TRBJ2-4	TGTGCCAGCAGTCCCGGTGGAAACATTCAGTACTTC	CASSPGGNIQYF
TRBV10-3	NA	NA	TRBJ2-5	TGTGCCATCAGACCGCTAGCGTCAGAGACCCAGTACTTC	CAIRPLASETQYF
TRBV9	TRBD2	few	TRBJ2-5	TGTGCCAGCAGCGTTCTTAGCGGGGGGGCCGGTGAGACCCAGTACTTC	CASSVLSGGAGETQYF
TRBV10-1	TRBD1	NA	TRBJ2-5	TGCGCCAGCATTCTAGGGACAGGGGGCCTGTTGGGAGAGACCCAGTACTTC	CASILGTGGLLGETQYF
TRBV20-1	NA	NA	TRBJ1-4	TGCAGTGCTAGTAGTGGGGATTCAATGTTTTTT	CSASSGDSMFF
TRBV6-6	NA	NA	TRBJ1-6	TGTGCCAGCCTATCCAGGGTGGGCTCACCCCTCCACTTT	CASLSRVGSPLHF
TRBV7-7	NA	NA	TRBJ2-5	TGTGCCAGCAGCCCGAGGACGGGGGAGAAGACCCAGTACTTC	CASSPRTGEKTQYF
TRBV5-1	NA	few	TRBJ2-3	TGCGCCAGCAGCGAAACAGCGTATCCGTCGTATTTT	CASSETAYPSYF
TRBV7-3	NA	few	TRBJ2-1	TGTGCCAGCAGCTTCGTTCGGGGTCCTTACAATGAGCAGTTCTTC	CASSFVRGPYNEQFF
TRBV6-1	NA	few	TRBJ2-3	TGTGCCAGCAGTGAGCGGGGATTAGAGGATACGCAGTATTTT	CASSERGLEDTQYF
TRBV29-1	TRBD1	few	TRBJ2-7	TGCAGCGTTGTAAAGGGACAGGGTTCCTACGAGCAGTACTTC	CSVVKGQGSYEQYF
TRBV7-2	NA	NA	TRBJ1-2	TGTGCCAGCAGCTCCTCGGGACACTATGGCTACACCTTC	CASSSSGHYGYTF
TRBV25-1	TRBD2	NA	TRBJ2-1	TGTGCCAGCACGTTCAGAGCGGGAGACGACAATGAGCAGTTCTTC	CASTFRAGDDNEQFF
TRBV21-1	NA	few	TRBJ2-7	TGTGCCAGCAGCCGCTTTAGCTACGAGCAGTACTTC	CASSRFSYEQYF
TRBV5-1	NA	few	TRBJ1-5	TGCGCCAGCAGCCTCGACGGATATAGCAATCAGCCCCAGCATTTT	CASSLDGYSNQPQHF
TRBV10-3	TRBD1	many	TRBJ1-1	TGTGCCATCAAGGGGACAGGGTCCACTGAAGCTTTCTTT	CAIKGTGSTEAFF
TRBV18	TRBD2	few	TRBJ2-7	TGTGCCAGCTCACCACAAGCGGGGGCGGCCTACGAGCAGTACTTC	CASSPQAGAAYEQYF
TRBV7-9	NA	few	TRBJ2-7	TGTGCCAGCAGCTTCAGCGGTGGCGAGCAGTACTTC	CASSFSGGEQYF
TRBV27	TRBD1	NA	TRBJ2-5	TGTGCCAGCAGTTTAAACAGGGGTGGAGAGACCCAGTACTTC	CASSLNRGGETQYF
TRBV11-2	NA	NA	TRBJ2-3	TGTGCCAGCAGCTTCTCAGTTCCAGATACGCAGTATTTT	CASSFSVPDTQYF
TRBV15	NA	few	TRBJ1-1	TGTGCCACCAGCAGCGGGGGCTCTTCTGGGTACACTGAAGCTTTCTTT	CATSSGGSSGYTEAFF
TRBV6-5	NA	NA	TRBJ1-2	TGTGCCAGCAGCGTTGGTCAGGGCTACACCTTC	CASSVGQGYTF
TRBV28	NA	NA	TRBJ1-5	TGTGCCAGCAGGGGGACCCGAGGGTATCAGCCCCAGCATTTT	CASRGTRGYQPQHF
TRBV30	NA	NA	TRBJ1-1	TGTGCCTGGAGTATCCGGACGGCAAACACTGAAGCTTTCTTT	CAWSIRTANTEAFF
TRBV2	TRBD2	NA	TRBJ2-5	TGTGCCAGCAGTGAAGGGCTAGCGGGATCTCAAGAGACCCAGTACTTC	CASSEGLAGSQETQYF
TRBV5-5	NA	few	TRBJ2-5	TGTGCCAGCAGCTTGGCAGGGGCAGAGACCCAGTACTTC	CASSLAGAETQYF
TRBV10-3	NA	NA	TRBJ2-7	TGTGCCATCACCGAGGGCAGGTTCTCCTACGAGCAGTACTTC	CAITEGRFSYEQYF
TRBV27	NA	many	TRBJ2-1	TGTGCCAGCGTCAGGGGTAGTGAGCAGTTCTTC	CASVRGSEQFF
TRBV6-5	NA	few	TRBJ2-7	TGTGCCAGCAGTTCGACGACACGGGAGCAGTACTTC	CASSSTTREQYF
TRBV5-1	NA	NA	TRBJ2-3	TGCGCCAGCAGCTTGGATGGGGGGCGCACAGATACGCAGTATTTT	CASSLDGGRTDTQYF
TRBV7-7	TRBD2	NA	TRBJ2-2	TGTGCTAGCAGCTTAGGGCTAGCGGGGACCGGGGAGCTGTTTTTT	CASSLGLAGTGELFF
TRBV5-6	TRBD1	NA	TRBJ1-2	TGTGCCAGCAGCTCAGACAGGGGCCTTTATGGCTACACCTTC	CASSSDRGLYGYTF
TRBV7-8	NA	NA	TRBJ1-1	TGTGCCAGCAGCTTATCCCTCAACACTGAAGCTTTCTTT	CASSLSLNTEAFF
TRBV5-1	NA	few	TRBJ2-7	TGCGCCAGCAGCTTGGGGCAGGGATATACCTACGAGCAGTACTTC	CASSLGQGYTYEQYF
TRBV5-1	NA	NA	TRBJ2-1	TGCGCCAGCAGCTTGGAGGGGCGGGACCTCCATGAGCAGTTCTTC	CASSLEGRDLHEQFF
TRBV29-1	TRBD2	NA	TRBJ2-1	TGCAGCGTTGAAGATGACAGCGGGAGGATTTACAATGAGCAGTTCTTC	CSVEDDSGRIYNEQFF
TRBV5-1	NA	NA	TRBJ2-1	TGCGCCAGCAGCTTGTTATTGAATGAGCAGTTCTTC	CASSLLLNEQFF